The rows below give T cell receptor beta chains drawn from one sample of a study of T cells expressing NK-cell markers. For each CDR3 protein, TCRdb gives one entry from its re-call of the 5' RACE reads, without DNA. With about 450,000 distinct CDR3 sequences in the sample, the ten largest clones hold roughly 8%. Source material: blood T cells: a sorted CD56 or NKG2C T cell subset, CD4+ or CD8+ T cells, or bulk PBMC T cells (not recorded which). Receptors originate from a woman aged 18-70 years in good health. CDR3s include the opening cysteine and the closing phenylalanine or tryptophan.

v_call	j_call	cdr3_aa
TRBV10-3	TRBJ2-3	CAISEKADTQYF
TRBV5-5	TRBJ2-2	CASRRGGNTGELFF
TRBV7-2	TRBJ2-4	CASSFDRAKNIQYF
TRBV2	TRBJ2-4	CASSPVTGGTKNIQYF
TRBV20-1	TRBJ2-3	CSAREGDPTGRDTQYF
TRBV12-3/TRBV12-4	TRBJ2-1	CASSPGTRYNEQFF
TRBV3-1	TRBJ2-5	CASSQVKYGQGRETQYF
TRBV6-5	TRBJ2-1	CASSYSTPNEQFF
TRBV12-3/TRBV12-4	TRBJ2-3	CASSFLQGGTDTQYF
TRBV2	TRBJ2-3	CASSGGQVRVDTQYF
TRBV5-1	TRBJ2-5	CASSLVAGFQETQYF
TRBV12-3/TRBV12-4	TRBJ1-5	CASSLRFYSNQPQHF
TRBV5-8	TRBJ1-5	CASRTGQPVHSNQPQHF
TRBV11-2	TRBJ2-7	CASSLAGTGLFEQYF
TRBV29-1	TRBJ2-6	CSATSDSGANVLTF
TRBV7-9	TRBJ2-1	CASGRGGTYNEQFF
TRBV7-9	TRBJ1-5	CASSLDREDQPQHF
TRBV6-2/TRBV6-3	TRBJ2-7	CASVRIVTGLYEQYF
TRBV4-1	TRBJ2-1	CASSQERGGNEQFF
TRBV20-1	TRBJ1-1	CSGLGPNTEAFF
TRBV6-4	TRBJ2-1	CASSDSALGGNEQFF
TRBV5-1	TRBJ1-1	CASSSGLTPNEAFF
TRBV6-1	TRBJ1-6	CASSRTGGNSPLHF
TRBV10-3	TRBJ2-5	CAISEPSGPAPETQYF
TRBV6-1	TRBJ2-3	CASRGTVTDTQYF
TRBV20-1	TRBJ2-7	CSARDLSFGTAYEQYF
TRBV20-1	TRBJ1-4	CSARADRDEKLFF
TRBV7-3	TRBJ1-6	CASSQGQGDNSPLHF
TRBV6-1	TRBJ1-1	CASRQEERGGNTEAFF
TRBV14	TRBJ1-4	CASSQGVSQGAFEKLFF
TRBV29-1	TRBJ2-1	CSVELAGYRNEQFF
TRBV7-3	TRBJ2-2	CASSSPFSGNTGELFF
TRBV6-2/TRBV6-3	TRBJ1-6	CASSYSWGRGSPLHF
TRBV6-5	TRBJ1-1	CASSFRGRNTEAFF
TRBV7-9	TRBJ2-6	CASSSTRLLSGANVLTF
TRBV12-3/TRBV12-4	TRBJ2-7	CASSPVPGTRTYEQYF
TRBV27	TRBJ2-4	CASSLSVRLAKNIQYF
TRBV7-2	TRBJ2-5	CASSPTRREETQYF
TRBV12-3/TRBV12-4	TRBJ2-7	CASSAQWYEQYF
TRBV20-1	TRBJ2-1	CSARDPLAGDNEQFF
TRBV29-1	TRBJ2-1	CSVEGLAGEVEQFF